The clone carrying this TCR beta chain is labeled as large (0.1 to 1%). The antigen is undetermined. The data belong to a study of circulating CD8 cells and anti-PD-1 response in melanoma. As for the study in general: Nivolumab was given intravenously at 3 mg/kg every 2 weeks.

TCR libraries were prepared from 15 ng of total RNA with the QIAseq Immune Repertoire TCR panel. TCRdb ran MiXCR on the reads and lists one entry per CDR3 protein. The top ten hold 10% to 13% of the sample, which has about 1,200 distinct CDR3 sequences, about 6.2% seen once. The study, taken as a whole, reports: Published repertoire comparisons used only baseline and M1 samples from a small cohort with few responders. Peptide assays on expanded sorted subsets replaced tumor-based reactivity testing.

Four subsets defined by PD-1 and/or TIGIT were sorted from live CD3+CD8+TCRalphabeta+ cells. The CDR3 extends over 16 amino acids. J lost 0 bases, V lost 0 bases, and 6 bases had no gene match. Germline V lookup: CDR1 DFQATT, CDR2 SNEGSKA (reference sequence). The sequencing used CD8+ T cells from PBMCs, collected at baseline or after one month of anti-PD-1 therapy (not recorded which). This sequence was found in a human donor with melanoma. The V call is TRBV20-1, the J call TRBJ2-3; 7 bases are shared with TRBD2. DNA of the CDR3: TGCAGTGCTAGAGATCTCCTAGCGGCGAGCACAGATACGCAGTATTTT. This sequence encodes CSARDLLAASTDTQYF.